This TCR beta chain came from a study of blood T cells in healthy people across ages (dated by TCRdb to 2015 to 2017). Context from the whole study: Template switching captured roughly one uniquely barcoded TCR beta cDNA molecule per two T cells in model experiments. The study analyzed two additional independent replicas of 1 million unique cDNA reads from the same blood draw for two donors, one aged 18 to 30 and one aged 80 or older. The donors were divided into four age groups: young (average approximately 17 years), middle-aged (approximately 42), aged (approximately 59) and long-lived (about 84). The study measured age-related changes in TCR beta repertoire diversity using deep sequencing normalized with unique cDNA molecular identifiers. Results and caveats for the whole study, not just this receptor: The CMV infection status of donors was not known, potentially confounding age-related changes in expanded clonotypes. Estimates of total diversity based on one million sequenced T cells were regarded as lower bounds and as underestimates. As age increased, observed TCR beta diversity per million T cells dropped in a roughly linear way, and a significant reduction was already evident by age roughly 36. Compared with the aged group, the long-lived group had more naive CD4+ T cells, fewer expanded clones and increased TCR diversity, suggesting age selection. There was a strong correlation between observed TCR beta diversity and the percentage of naive T cells measured by flow cytometry. Because profiling used bulk unsorted PBMCs, naive and antigen-experienced compartments could not be compared conclusively.

On this clonotype: What antigen it recognizes has not been identified. No much larger clone exists at a distance of one base, and base qualities are not known.

Libraries were made using 5' RACE. This sample was sequenced with an Illumina HiSeq 2500. A second PCR of roughly 7 to 11 cycles was performed with a sample-barcoded 5' primer and a J-beta primer mix. A template-switch 5' adaptor carrying 12 random nucleotides introduced a unique molecular identifier onto each TCR beta cDNA molecule. At least 3 million CDR3-containing paired-end reads were obtained from each sample. First-strand cDNA was synthesized from all RNA with the Mint cDNA synthesis kit, primed by a TRBC-specific oligonucleotide. Following uracil-DNA glycosylase treatment, all cDNA underwent a first 18-cycle PCR with the universal primers M1SS and BC2_uni_R. Concerning the study's data processing: Each sample was normalized by randomly selecting 1 million high-quality reads, each carrying a distinct molecular identifier. Reads with shared molecular identifiers were discarded instead of being binned into consensus sequences. MiTCR, with a Q25 quality threshold and the strictest error-elimination algorithm, was used for CDR3 identification, clonotype clustering and error correction. Lower-bound total TCR beta diversity was estimated with a nonparametric unseen species model using Euler transformation. Through fastp at Q25 and MiXCR, TCRdb rebuilt clones from the public reads, retaining in-frame beta chains. CDR3 protein duplicates are merged, each entry listing the most common genes and DNA. Here the V and J calls rest on TCRdb's processing, not on the authors' analysis. A total of some 760,000 distinct CDR3 sequences appear in this sample, 20% to 25% of them only once. The ten largest clones represent roughly a tenth of the sample.

Based on the germline V gene, the CDR1 and CDR2 sequences are SGHTA and FQGNSA. The CDR3 runs 16 residues from the cysteine to the phenylalanine. Here the CDR3 DNA is all that survives: 48 bases in frame from base 1. V is reduced by 1 base and J by 10 bases, leaving a spacing of 17 bases between them. The roughly 42 donors, aged 6 to 90 years, were systemically healthy Caucasian individuals from Russia. Each donor gave about 9.8 milliliters of peripheral blood, drawn into EDTA-treated Vacutainer tubes. PBMCs were isolated by Ficoll-Paque density-gradient centrifugation, with at least 6 million obtained per sample. Trizol reagent was used to extract total RNA from the PBMCs, yielding at least 6 micrograms per sample. For every donor, an aliquot of PBMCs went through flow cytometry to measure the percentages of naive CD45RAhigh/CD27high T cells. These same data were also listed under a study on T cells of mothers and their children. As that second study puts it: Donors were nine systemically healthy Caucasian individuals: three mothers and their six children. cDNA synthesis consumed the entire amount of extracted RNA, loaded at approximately 1.6 ug RNA in each 15 ul reaction. In the second PCR, sample barcodes and 2-4 random nucleotides were introduced via the M1S primer. Over 8 million TCR beta CDR3 reads came from each mother, compared with some 3 million reads from each child. TCR recombination output is similarly shaped by thymic selection in related and unrelated pairs, with a minor effect exerted by inherited differences. Normalized repertoire overlap was always found to be slightly, but never significantly, higher in related mother-child pairs than in unrelated mother-child pairs. No persistent microchimeric T cell clones were detected, at a sensitivity of roughly 100 clones per million clonotypes. To look for features that set related mother-child pairs apart from unrelated individuals, the researchers ran deep NGS to compare the TCR beta repertoires of mothers and children. The mean age was around 40 +/- 4 years for the mothers and approximately 11 +/- 4 years for the children. Libraries were sequenced on Illumina HiSeq 2000 with 100+100 nt paired-end reads after adapter ligation with NEBNext reagents. To prevent cross-contamination, the mother and child libraries were prepared a month apart and were sequenced in separate runs. Between about 500,000 and 2,100,000 distinct TCR beta clonotypes were identified per donor. Naive TCR beta clonotypes were estimated from low-frequency clonotypes matched to each donor's FACS-determined naive share, without sorting.

The sequence links TRBV7-2 to TRBJ1-6; tentative D gene TRBD1, with 6 bases matching. Input material: blood. The receptor comes from a boy younger than 18 in good health. This receptor has the CDR3 CASSLGSGVVGSPLHF. The nucleotide sequence reads TGTGCCAGCAGCTTAGGATCAGGGGTGGTTGGATCACCCCTCCACTTT. This CDR3, with the reference TRBV7-2 and TRBJ1-6 proteins standing in past its ends, gives the full variable domain GAGVSQSPSNKVTEKGKDVELRCDPISGHTALYWYRQSLGQGLEFLIYFQGNSAPDKSGLPSDRFSAERTGGSVSTLTIQRTQQEDSAVYLCASSLGSGVVGSPLHFGNGTRLTVT.